This T cell receptor beta chain was recovered during a study of regulatory T cells in long-lasting Graves disease. Across the whole study: Graves' patients, diagnosed recently, had received antithyroid drugs under 3 months.

Through Arm-PCR of CDR3 regions and iRepertoire HTBI primers, TCR beta libraries were built. TCRdb re-analysed the multiplex PCR reads in MiXCR, keeping a single row per CDR3 protein. The sample lists roughly 320,000 distinct CDR3 sequences, roughly 17% occurring once. Findings and limits, study-wide: Sharing of public clonotypes was greater in persistent patients (under 3,000) than in new patients (around 1,000). Preferential use of TRBV28, TRBJ1-2 and TRBJ2-5 was seen in persistent disease.

On this clonotype itself: What it recognizes is unknown.

Time point meaning: newly diagnosed GD, antithyroid drugs for less than 3 months. The TCR library was made from RNA extracted from PBMCs. Germline assignment: CDR1 DFQATT and CDR2 SNEGSKA (reference sequence). V dropped 6 bases and J dropped 2; count of bases not matched to a gene: 2. The CDR3 runs to 13 residues. These same data were also listed under a study on T cells in Graves' hyperthyroidism and ophthalmopathy. From that study: The TCR CDR3 first-round RT-PCR relied on the HTBI primer set.

This chain links TRBV20-1 with TRBJ2-7; 12 nucleotides match TRBD1. The sequence was obtained from a man aged 40-49 years with Graves disease. This specimen consisted of peripheral blood mononuclear cells (PBMCs), obtained at new diagnosis, from a patient treated with antithyroid drugs. CDR3 sequence (DNA): TGCAGTGCAGGGACAGGGGGCACCTACGAGCAGTACTTC. Translating gives CSAGTGGTYEQYF.